These T cell receptor beta chains were read from a single sample in a study of CD8+ T cells in alopecia areata. TCRdb keeps only in-frame clones here, not all; method: immunoSEQ multiplex PCR. Among 200,000 to 250,000 clones listed, approximately 61% were seen once. The sample in question was CD4+ T cells sorted from blood, obtained at week 0. Receptor source: a human donor with alopecia areata. Both conserved end residues are part of each CDR3. The D gene is left open where the match is weak. Not every row has a clone size; where given, it reads once, few, many or a size class.

abundance	d_gene	v_gene	j_gene	CDR3aa	CDR3nt
-	-	TRBV6-5	TRBJ1-2	CASSYSRGPSGYTF	TGTGCCAGCAGTTACTCTCGAGGACCCTCGGGCTACACCTTC
-	TRBD1	TRBV18	TRBJ1-3	CASSPIQGQYSGNTIYF	TGTGCCAGCTCACCCATCCAGGGACAGTACTCTGGAAACACCATATATTTT
-	TRBD1	TRBV5-4	TRBJ2-5	CASSSGQGRQETQYF	TGTGCCAGCAGTTCAGGACAGGGGAGGCAAGAGACCCAGTACTTC
-	-	TRBV18	TRBJ2-5	CASSSNQGLETQYF	TGTGCCAGCTCATCCAATCAAGGTCTGGAGACCCAGTACTTC
-	TRBD1	TRBV6-6	TRBJ1-2	CASIGQGGNYGYTF	TGTGCCAGCATCGGACAGGGCGGGAACTATGGCTACACCTTC
once	-	TRBV29-1	TRBJ1-1	CSVPGRSDTEAFF	TGCAGCGTTCCGGGACGTTCAGACACTGAAGCTTTCTTT
-	TRBD1	TRBV5-1	TRBJ1-1	CASSSGTGGNTEAFF	TGCGCCAGCAGCTCTGGGACAGGGGGGAACACTGAAGCTTTCTTT
-	-	TRBV7-7	TRBJ2-1	CASSLGGLYNEQFF	TGTGCTAGCAGCTTAGGCGGACTCTACAATGAGCAGTTCTTC
-	TRBD2	TRBV9	TRBJ2-5	CASSVSGVETQYF	TGTGCCAGCAGCGTTAGCGGGGTAGAGACCCAGTACTTC
few	-	TRBV6-5	TRBJ2-1	CASSYVGSSYNEQFF	TGTGCCAGCAGTTATGTCGGGAGCTCCTACAATGAGCAGTTCTTC
-	TRBD1	TRBV29-1	TRBJ1-2	CSVTGTGFDWGYGYTF	TGCAGCGTGACCGGGACAGGATTCGACTGGGGCTATGGCTACACCTTC
-	TRBD1	TRBV30	TRBJ1-1	CAWSRDSSNTEAFF	TGTGCCTGGAGCCGGGACAGCTCGAACACTGAAGCTTTCTTT
-	-	TRBV5-1	TRBJ2-7	CASSLAQESWHEQYF	TGCGCCAGCAGCTTGGCCCAAGAATCATGGCACGAGCAGTACTTC
-	-	TRBV29-1	TRBJ2-1	CSVVSRSYNEQFF	TGCAGCGTTGTCAGTCGCTCCTACAATGAGCAGTTCTTC
once	-	TRBV27	TRBJ2-1	CAIFAQKGGNEQFF	TGTGCCATCTTCGCGCAAAAAGGCGGCAATGAGCAGTTCTTC
once	-	TRBV6-1	TRBJ1-2	CASTEYGYTF	TGTGCCAGCACCGAATATGGCTACACCTTC
-	-	TRBV9	TRBJ1-2	CASSVAYAGGGYTF	TGTGCCAGCAGCGTAGCTTACGCAGGAGGTGGCTACACCTTC
once	-	TRBV29-1	TRBJ1-2	CSVEVTYGYTF	TGCAGCGTTGAGGTGACCTATGGCTACACCTTC
-	-	TRBV2	TRBJ1-2	CASSSERGLYGYTF	TGTGCCAGCAGTTCAGAGCGGGGATTATATGGCTACACCTTC
few	-	TRBV7-2	TRBJ2-7	CASSDYYEQYF	TGTGCCAGCAGCGACTACTACGAGCAGTACTTC
-	TRBD2	TRBV29-1	TRBJ2-5	CSVNSGFQETQYF	TGCAGCGTAAATAGCGGGTTCCAAGAGACCCAGTACTTC
medium-sized	TRBD1	TRBV2	TRBJ2-2	CASSYRDRGTGELFF	TGTGCCAGCAGCTACCGGGACAGGGGGACCGGGGAGCTGTTTTTT
few	-	TRBV5-1	TRBJ2-5	CASSAARVGETQYF	TGCGCCAGCAGCGCGGCCAGGGTGGGGGAGACCCAGTACTTC
-	TRBD1	TRBV23-1	TRBJ1-1	CASSQNRDRDTEAFF	TGCGCCAGCAGTCAAAACCGGGACAGGGACACTGAAGCTTTCTTT
-	-	TRBV30	TRBJ2-5	CAWVGGRIIGETQYF	TGTGCCTGGGTTGGAGGACGGATCATCGGAGAGACCCAGTACTTC
-	TRBD1	TRBV20-1	TRBJ1-2	CSSPDRGSTTF	TGCAGTTCGCCGGACAGGGGTTCTACTACCTTC
-	TRBD2	TRBV5-1	TRBJ2-1	CASSYVAGVNNNEQFF	TGCGCCAGCAGCTACGTAGCGGGAGTTAATAACAATGAGCAGTTCTTC
-	-	TRBV9	TRBJ1-5	CASSVGEINNQPQHF	TGTGCCAGCAGCGTAGGGGAAATCAACAATCAGCCCCAGCATTTT
few	TRBD2	TRBV28	TRBJ2-5	CASSLTSVQETQYF	TGTGCCAGCAGTTTAACTAGCGTCCAAGAGACCCAGTACTTC
once	-	TRBV7-8	TRBJ2-5	CASNTGKETQYF	TGTGCCAGCAACACAGGGAAAGAGACCCAGTACTTC
-	TRBD2	TRBV11-2	TRBJ2-2	CASSSIAGNTGELFF	TGTGCCAGCAGCTCGATAGCGGGAAACACCGGGGAGCTGTTTTTT
-	-	TRBV5-6	TRBJ1-5	CASSNGIGQPQHF	TGTGCCAGCAGCAACGGAATCGGTCAGCCCCAGCATTTT
-	-	TRBV18	TRBJ2-7	CASSTTGYDEQYF	TGTGCCAGCTCAACAACAGGTTATGACGAGCAGTACTTC
-	-	TRBV29-1	TRBJ1-4	CSVDYGSEKLFF	TGCAGCGTTGATTATGGAAGTGAAAAACTGTTTTTT
few	TRBD1	TRBV5-6	TRBJ2-1	CASSRRQGFLGEQFF	TGTGCCAGCAGTCGAAGACAGGGGTTCTTGGGGGAGCAGTTCTTC
-	-	TRBV18	TRBJ1-5	CASSLTDSNQPQHF	TGTGCCAGCTCATTGACAGATAGCAATCAGCCCCAGCATTTT
-	-	TRBV7-9	TRBJ1-6	CASSLGGGRSYNSPLHF	TGTGCCAGCAGCCTGGGCGGGGGACGGTCCTATAATTCACCCCTCCACTTT
-	TRBD2	TRBV6-1	TRBJ2-2	CASLRLAGTGELFF	TGTGCCAGCTTGCGACTAGCGGGCACCGGGGAGCTGTTTTTT
-	TRBD1	TRBV29-1	TRBJ2-7	CSVVRGLGEQYF	TGCAGCGTTGTCAGGGGGCTCGGCGAGCAGTACTTC
-	-	TRBV30	TRBJ1-2	CAWRHGVSLVYGYTF	TGTGCCTGGAGGCATGGGGTCTCCCTCGTCTATGGCTACACCTTC
few	-	TRBV6-5	TRBJ1-1	CAVEDSMNTEAFF	TGTGCCGTCGAGGACAGCATGAACACTGAAGCTTTCTTT
few	TRBD2	TRBV19	TRBJ2-3	CASSIIAGVSDTQYF	TGTGCCAGTAGTATCATAGCGGGAGTCTCAGATACGCAGTATTTT
-	TRBD1	TRBV5-1	TRBJ2-7	CASSLGRDRAYEQYF	TGCGCCAGCAGCTTGGGCCGGGACAGGGCCTACGAGCAGTACTTC
-	-	TRBV29-1	TRBJ2-1	CSVRAGSRNEQFF	TGCAGCGTTAGGGCAGGGTCCCGCAATGAGCAGTTCTTC
-	-	TRBV20-1	TRBJ1-1	CSARERGRAFF	TGCAGTGCTAGAGAACGGGGGAGAGCTTTCTTT
-	TRBD1	TRBV6-5	TRBJ1-1	CASQTGGETEAFF	TGTGCCAGCCAGACAGGGGGAGAAACTGAAGCTTTCTTT
once	TRBD1	TRBV30	TRBJ2-1	CAWRGDRVIGNEQFF	TGTGCCTGGAGAGGGGACAGGGTGATCGGGAATGAGCAGTTCTTC
few	-	TRBV29-1	TRBJ2-6	CSVADNYFSGANVLTF	TGCAGCGTTGCTGACAATTACTTCTCTGGGGCCAACGTCCTGACTTTC
few	-	TRBV6-5	TRBJ2-7	CASSQYLLYGEQYF	TGTGCCAGCAGCCAGTACCTACTTTACGGTGAGCAGTACTTC
-	TRBD1	TRBV6-6	TRBJ1-5	CASRGTGDRQPQHF	TGTGCCAGCAGAGGGACAGGGGACAGGCAGCCCCAGCATTTT
few	-	TRBV6-5	TRBJ1-6	CASTRGDSYNSPLHF	TGTGCCAGCACGCGGGGGGATTCCTATAATTCACCCCTCCACTTT
-	-	TRBV7-9	TRBJ2-3	CASSLGLLGQGTDTQYF	TGTGCCAGCAGCTTAGGTTTGTTGGGACAAGGCACAGATACGCAGTATTTT
few	-	TRBV18	TRBJ2-5	CASSPSDLQETQYF	TGTGCCAGCTCACCCTCGGATCTGCAAGAGACCCAGTACTTC